This T cell receptor (beta chain) was recovered during a study of beta chain features in type 1 diabetes. V lost 4 bases, J lost 0 bases, and 4 bases stayed unmatched. The CDR3 spans 15 residues. The germline V gene has CDR1 SGHDT and CDR2 YYEEEE. Study-wide results and caveats: For Type 1 diabetes patients, all four CD4+ subsets carried TCRB CDR3s that were moderately but significantly shorter. These data did not resolve whether HLA type affects TCRB rearrangement.

Populations obtained by sorting all exceeded 98% purity. As concerns this clone: Antigen specificity is unknown.

All of the isolated RNA was reverse transcribed, so expressed TCRB transcripts were sequenced. Average reads for naive, central memory and regulatory T cell samples were about 3.6 million. The table came from immunoSEQ multiplex PCR; TCRdb's copy has only in-frame clones and leaves some out. The sample lists 350,000 to 450,000 clones, about 15% occurring once. The chain combines TRBV5-6 with TRBJ1-2; TRBD1 agrees at 9 bases. The sequence came from a young woman in good health. Sequenced material: naive CD4+ T cells from blood. CDR3 residues: CASSQDRGANYGYTF. CDR3 in DNA: TGTGCCAGCAGCCAGGACAGGGGAGCTAACTATGGCTACACCTTC.